These 19 T cell receptor beta chains came from one sample sequenced in a study of early T cells in non-severe SARS-CoV-2 infection. TCRdb reanalysed the 5' RACE reads using MiXCR and keeps one entry per CDR3 protein. The data contain around 52,000 distinct CDR3 sequences, 9.5% to 13% of them singletons. Input material: whole blood. These receptors were collected from an adult who was a healthcare worker with PCR-confirmed SARS-CoV-2 infection or an uninfected control (not recorded which).

This clonotype has at least ten counts. The gene calls are TRBV18 and TRBJ1-2; no reliable D call. CDR1 is KGHSH, CDR2 LQKENI, per germline. V lost 0 bases and J lost 1, with 6 bases in between. The CDR3 totals 14 residues. The CDR3 sequence is CASSPPLDNYGYTF. CDR3 coding DNA: TGTGCCAGCTCACCACCACTAGATAACTATGGCTACACCTTC.

This clonotype came up many times. The chain couples TRBV5-1 to TRBJ2-5; D is undetermined. Germline V gene lookup returns CDR1 SGHRS and CDR2 YFSETQ. Trimming removed 4 bases from V and 0 bases from J, with 16 bases in between. The CDR3 consists of 16 residues. CDR3 bases: TGCGCCAGCAGCCCGACCTCAGCGAAGTACCAAGAGACCCAGTACTTC. It encodes CASSPTSAKYQETQYF.

The J gene is TRBJ1-5, the V gene TRBV2, with 7 bases fitting TRBD1. Germline assignment: CDR1 SNHLY and CDR2 FYNNEI. The CDR3 spans 13 residues. V trimming: 1 base; J trimming: 8 bases; junction bases outside the gene matches: 2. The CDR3 DNA is TGTGCCAGCAGTGAAGAGACAGGGAAGCCCCAGCATTTT. As protein: CASSEETGKPQHF.

V and J are TRBV3-1 and TRBJ2-1, with 8 bases matching TRBD1. The germline V gene encodes CDR1 LGHDT and CDR2 YNNKEL (reference sequence). The CDR3 extends over 13 amino acids. V was pared by 7 bases and J by 7 bases, with 6 bases of the junction left unmatched. CDR3 loop: CASISRGHNEQFF. CDR3 DNA sequence: TGTGCCAGCATTTCCAGGGGGCATAATGAGCAGTTCTTC.

This clonotype was found many times. This rearrangement joins TRBV4-2 to TRBJ2-2, with a weak D call TRBD1 (5 bases). The V end lost 4 bases, the J end lost 0 bases, and 12 bases lay between the germline ends. Germline loops: CDR1 LGHNA, CDR2 YNFKEQ. The CDR3 runs to 16 residues. CDR3 sequence reads: CASSPLKGANTGELFF. In DNA form, the CDR3 reads TGTGCCAGCAGCCCTCTCAAAGGGGCGAACACCGGGGAGCTGTTTTTT.

At least ten counts were recorded for this clonotype. The chain is built from TRBV5-1 and TRBJ2-2; D remains ambiguous. Between the trimmed V and J ends, which lost 3 bases and 4 bases, there was a span of 7 bases. The germline V gene has CDR1 SGHRS and CDR2 YFSETQ. The CDR3 totals 13 residues. As DNA, the CDR3 is TGCGCCAGCAGCTGGATCCCCACCGGGGAGCTGTTTTTT. Translation: CASSWIPTGELFF. The full variable domain, its missing parts supplied by reference TRBV5-1 and TRBJ2-2, is KAGVTQTPRYLIKTRGQQVTLSCSPISGHRSVSWYQQTPGQGLQFLFEYFSETQRNKGNFPGRFSGRQFSNSRSEMNVSTLELGDSALYLCASSWIPTGELFFGEGSRLTVL.

The chain uses TRBV11-2 and TRBJ2-6; 7 nucleotides align to TRBD2. After removal of 5 bases from V and 0 bases from J, the junction contained 13 bases not matched to a gene. Per germline, CDR1 SGHAT and CDR2 FQNNGV. The CDR3 spans 19 residues. In nucleotides, the CDR3 is TGTGCCAGCAGCCATCGCGGGGGAGGGGCGGACTCTGGGGCCAACGTCCTGACTTTC. Protein sequence: CASSHRGGGADSGANVLTF.

V gene TRBV12-3 or TRBV12-4 combines with J gene TRBJ2-6, with D possibly TRBD2 on 5 matching bases. This CDR3 comprises 18 residues. Trimming cost V 5 bases and J 0 bases, with 17 bases left between them. The CDR3 loop reads CASSPQRVRGSGANVLTF. The CDR3 DNA reads as TGTGCCAGCAGTCCCCAGAGGGTCCGGGGCTCTGGGGCCAACGTCCTGACTTTC.

V is TRBV7-9 and J is TRBJ2-1; 9 bases align to TRBD1. The V and J ends lost 7 bases and 6 bases, in that order; junction bases with no gene match: 4. Germline V gives CDR1 SEHNR, CDR2 FQNEAQ (reference sequence). CDR3 size: 13 residues. CDR3 DNA sequence: TGTGCCAGCAAGGGGACAGGGAGCAATGAGCAGTTCTTC. This gives the protein CASKGTGSNEQFF.

At least ten counts were recorded for this clonotype. The CDR3 DNA reads as TGTGCCAGCAGTTTATATCGTAGCGGGAACAACAATGAGCAGTTCTTC. It specifies CASSLYRSGNNNEQFF. The gene calls are TRBV27 and TRBJ2-1; 8 bases are a match to TRBD2. The V and J ends lost 1 base and 5 bases, in that order; junction bases with no gene match: 7. Germline CDR1 reads MNHEY; CDR2 reads SMNVEV (reference sequence). The CDR3 length is 16 residues.

This clonotype has a count of ten or more. The J gene is TRBJ1-5, the V gene TRBV18; no clear D. The V gene's germline CDR1 is KGHSH and CDR2 LQKENI. The CDR3 has 14 amino acids. Trimming removed 3 bases at V and 0 bases at J, with 6 bases between. CDR3 DNA: TGTGCCAGCTCACCGGGAAATAGCAATCAGCCCCAGCATTTT. Protein: CASSPGNSNQPQHF.

The chain employs TRBV12-3 or TRBV12-4 and TRBJ1-5, with a possible D match to TRBD1 (5 bases). Trimming removed 5 bases from V and 9 bases from J, with 14 bases in between. The CDR3 contains 13 residues. The CDR3, as DNA: TGTGCCAGCAGTACGACAGAACCGGGGCCCCAGCATTTT. It specifies CASSTTEPGPQHF.

There are a few counts of this clonotype. This chain joins TRBV12-3 or TRBV12-4 and TRBJ1-3; 7 positions match TRBD1. The V gene end was trimmed by 6 bases and the J gene end by 4 bases; junction bases not matched to a gene: 18. The CDR3 runs to 18 residues. The CDR3 DNA reads as TGTGCCAGCAGACCGGGACAGACTTTGACACCTATAGGAAACACCATATATTTT. Its translation is CASRPGQTLTPIGNTIYF.

DNA of the CDR3: TGTGCCAGCAGTTTTTCTGGAAACACCATATATTTT. Translating it yields CASSFSGNTIYF. This chain connects TRBV12-3 or TRBV12-4 to TRBJ1-3; D unclear. CDR3 length equals 12 residues. The germline V and J ends were trimmed by 3 bases and 1 base, with 1 base remaining between them.

The V and J genes are TRBV5-1 and TRBJ2-7; no clear D gene. With 4 bases removed from V and 1 base from J, the gap between germline ends came to 3 bases. CDR1 is SGHRS and CDR2 is YFSETQ in the germline V gene. The CDR3 loop spans 11 amino acids. CDR3 bases: TGCGCCAGCAGCCATTCCTACGAGCAGTACTTC. It specifies CASSHSYEQYF.

This clonotype has a count of ten or more. The chain joins TRBV7-8 to TRBJ1-6, with 10 positions matching TRBD1. With V trimmed by 5 bases and J by 6 bases, 7 bases remained unmatched. The CDR3 covers 16 residues. Germline assignment: CDR1 SGHVS and CDR2 FQNEAQ. The chain's CDR3 is CASSLTRDRGNSPLHF. CDR3 coding DNA: TGTGCCAGCAGCCTCACCCGGGACAGGGGTAATTCACCCCTCCACTTT.

This clonotype has just a few counts. V gene TRBV7-9 combines with J gene TRBJ2-7; either TRBD1 or TRBD2 may supply D (5 bases each). The CDR3 loop spans 15 amino acids. Germline V gives CDR1 SEHNR, CDR2 FQNEAQ (reference sequence). Deletions cut 5 bases from V and 6 bases from J, with 20 bases between. CDR3 region: CASSPRDGGVPEQYF. CDR3 in DNA: TGTGCCAGCAGCCCCCGGGACGGTGGGGTTCCCGAGCAGTACTTC.

This clonotype was seen repeatedly, ten times or more. V is TRBV5-1 and J is TRBJ1-2; no firm D call. CDR1 is SGHRS, CDR2 YFSETQ, per germline. The germline V and J ends were trimmed by 1 base and 2 bases, with 6 bases remaining between them. The CDR3 has 13 amino acids. This CDR3 is CASSLYGNYGYTF. CDR3 nucleotides: TGCGCCAGCAGCTTGTACGGGAACTATGGCTACACCTTC.

This clonotype was seen repeatedly, ten times or more. The chain employs TRBV4-2 and TRBJ1-6; no clear D. Germline V gene data show CDR1 as LGHNA and CDR2 as YNFKEQ. Trimming pared 1 base from V and 8 bases from J, leaving 9 bases between. This CDR3 spans 14 amino acids. DNA of the CDR3: TGTGCCAGCAGCCAAGCTACGAGGGATTCACCCCTCCACTTT. This codes for CASSQATRDSPLHF.